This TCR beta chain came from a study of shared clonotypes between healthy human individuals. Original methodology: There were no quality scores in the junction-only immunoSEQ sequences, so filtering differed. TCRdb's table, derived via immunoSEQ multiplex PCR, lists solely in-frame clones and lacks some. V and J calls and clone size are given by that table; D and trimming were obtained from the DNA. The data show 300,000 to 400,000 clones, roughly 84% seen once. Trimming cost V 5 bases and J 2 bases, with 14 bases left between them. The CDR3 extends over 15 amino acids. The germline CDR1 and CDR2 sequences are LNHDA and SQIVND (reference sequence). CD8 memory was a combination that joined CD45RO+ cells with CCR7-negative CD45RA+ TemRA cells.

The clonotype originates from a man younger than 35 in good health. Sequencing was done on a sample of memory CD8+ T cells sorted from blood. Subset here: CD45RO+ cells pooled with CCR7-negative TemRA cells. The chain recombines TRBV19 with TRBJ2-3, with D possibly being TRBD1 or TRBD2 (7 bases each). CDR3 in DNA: TGTGCCAGTAGTGCGGGGGACAGTATCACAGATACGCAGTATTTT. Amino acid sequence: CASSAGDSITDTQYF. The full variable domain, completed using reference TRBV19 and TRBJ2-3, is DGGITQSPKYLFRKEGQNVTLSCEQNLNHDAMYWYRQDPGQGLRLIYYSQIVNDFQKGDIAEGYSVSREKKESFPLTVTSAQKNPTAFYLCASSAGDSITDTQYFGPGTRLTVL.